This record concerns one T cell receptor (beta chain) sequence. Measured with immunoSEQ multiplex PCR; TCRdb has only the in-frame clones, and not every one. The sample carries almost 400,000 clones, roughly 89% recorded once. The data were obtained in a study of blood T cell repertoires in COVID-19. Whole-study context: Samples came from the United States, Italy and Spain, spanning acute and convalescent COVID-19.

Germline V CDR1 and CDR2: LGHNA, YSLEER. The CDR3 is 15 amino acids. V lost 3 bases and J lost 4, with 13 bases in between. J is TRBJ1-3 and V is TRBV4-3; perhaps TRBD1 as D (6 bases). Sequencing was done on a sample of PBMCs or T cells enriched from blood (not recorded which). This TCR was sampled from a woman under 40 who had recovered from COVID-19. The CDR3 protein is CASSQTGAGGNTIYF. Written as DNA, the CDR3 is TGCGCCAGCAGCCAGACAGGTGCCGGAGGAAACACCATATATTTT.